A selection of T cell receptor beta chains follows, all from one sample in a study of T cell repertoires in cytomegalovirus infection. No antigen is known for these receptors. MiXCR, applied by TCRdb to the reads, yields one record per CDR3 protein. The sample has 300,000 to 400,000 distinct CDR3 sequences, 25% seen once. Specimen: cultured PBMCs, collected from culture after CMV antigen stimulation. These receptors came from a human donor in good health (CMV status not recorded). Some clones in this sample may be carry-over from other donors' samples. Each CDR3 is given with its conserved first and last residue. Fields, in order: clone size, D gene, V gene, J gene, CDR3 DNA, CDR3 protein. The D gene is left open where the match is weak. The size entry is marked missing in some rows and otherwise reads once, few, many or a size class.

clone size: many; D gene: NA; V gene: TRBV7-2; J gene: TRBJ1-3; CDR3 DNA: TGTGCCAGCAGGAGTGGCAGCTCTGGAAACACCATATATTTT; CDR3 protein: CASRSGSSGNTIYF
clone size: many; D gene: TRBD1; V gene: TRBV28; J gene: TRBJ2-1; CDR3 DNA: TGTGCCAGCAGTTTATTGGGACAGCCAGGTTACAATGAGCAGTTCTTC; CDR3 protein: CASSLLGQPGYNEQFF
clone size: NA; D gene: NA; V gene: TRBV7-3; J gene: TRBJ2-6; CDR3 DNA: TGTGCCAGCGGGATAGGGGCCTCTGGGGCCAACGTCCTGACTTTC; CDR3 protein: CASGIGASGANVLTF
clone size: few; D gene: TRBD2; V gene: TRBV7-2; J gene: TRBJ2-1; CDR3 DNA: TGTGCCAGCAGCGCGACTAGCGAAACCTACAATGAGCAGTTCTTC; CDR3 protein: CASSATSETYNEQFF
clone size: NA; D gene: NA; V gene: TRBV19; J gene: TRBJ1-5; CDR3 DNA: TGTGCCAGTAGAGGGGGGGATCATCAGCCCCAGCATTTT; CDR3 protein: CASRGGDHQPQHF
clone size: NA; D gene: NA; V gene: TRBV28; J gene: TRBJ2-1; CDR3 DNA: TGTGCCAGCAGTTTCGAGCGGCCCTACAATGAGCAGTTCTTC; CDR3 protein: CASSFERPYNEQFF
clone size: few; D gene: NA; V gene: TRBV6-1; J gene: TRBJ2-6; CDR3 DNA: TGTGCCAGCAAAGGACCTGGGGCCAACGTCCTGACTTTC; CDR3 protein: CASKGPGANVLTF
clone size: NA; D gene: TRBD1; V gene: TRBV7-9; J gene: TRBJ2-3; CDR3 DNA: TGTGCCAGCAGCTTAGAACAGGGGGGACGGACAGATACGCAGTATTTT; CDR3 protein: CASSLEQGGRTDTQYF
clone size: many; D gene: TRBD2; V gene: TRBV7-2; J gene: TRBJ2-1; CDR3 DNA: TGTGCCAGCAGCTCCAAGCGGGAGGATGAGCAGTTCTTC; CDR3 protein: CASSSKREDEQFF
clone size: many; D gene: NA; V gene: TRBV7-7; J gene: TRBJ2-5; CDR3 DNA: TGTGCTAGCAGCTTAGGCCCAGCTGATCAAGAGACCCAGTACTTC; CDR3 protein: CASSLGPADQETQYF
clone size: many; D gene: NA; V gene: TRBV7-2; J gene: TRBJ2-1; CDR3 DNA: TGTGCCAGCAGCCCCGCCGGGACGGGAGACAATGAGCAGTTCTTC; CDR3 protein: CASSPAGTGDNEQFF
clone size: NA; D gene: NA; V gene: TRBV7-2; J gene: TRBJ2-7; CDR3 DNA: TGTGCCAGCAGCTTCGGGACTCTTCAGCAGTACTTC; CDR3 protein: CASSFGTLQQYF
clone size: many; D gene: NA; V gene: TRBV7-9; J gene: TRBJ1-6; CDR3 DNA: TGTGCCAGCAGCTCGACCCACAGGAGGTCTTTTAATTCACCCCTCCACTTT; CDR3 protein: CASSSTHRRSFNSPLHF
clone size: NA; D gene: TRBD1; V gene: TRBV24-1; J gene: TRBJ1-5; CDR3 DNA: TGTGCCACCAGTGATCCAGCGGATCGGACAGGGGATCAGCCCCAGCATTTT; CDR3 protein: CATSDPADRTGDQPQHF
clone size: NA; D gene: NA; V gene: TRBV7-6; J gene: TRBJ2-5; CDR3 DNA: TGTGCTAGCAGCTTAGCTACGAAGGAGACCCAGTACTTC; CDR3 protein: CASSLATKETQYF
clone size: many; D gene: NA; V gene: TRBV7-2; J gene: TRBJ1-1; CDR3 DNA: TGTGCCAGCAGCTTAGTCGGGACTTCCGAAGCTTTCTTT; CDR3 protein: CASSLVGTSEAFF
clone size: NA; D gene: NA; V gene: TRBV6-6; J gene: TRBJ2-2; CDR3 DNA: TGTGCCAGCAGTTACTCCCCGGGTAGCACCGGGGAGCTGTTTTTT; CDR3 protein: CASSYSPGSTGELFF
clone size: few; D gene: NA; V gene: TRBV18; J gene: TRBJ1-6; CDR3 DNA: TGTGCCAGCTCACCAGAGCACGGGTTGGCGCCCCTCCACTTT; CDR3 protein: CASSPEHGLAPLHF
clone size: few; D gene: TRBD1; V gene: TRBV6-6; J gene: TRBJ1-5; CDR3 DNA: TGTGCTAGCAGTTACCACAGGGGTGGCAATCAGCCCCAGCATTTT; CDR3 protein: CASSYHRGGNQPQHF
clone size: few; D gene: NA; V gene: TRBV12-3/TRBV12-4; J gene: TRBJ1-1; CDR3 DNA: TGTGCCAGCAGTTTATACGAGAACACTGAAGCTTTCTTT; CDR3 protein: CASSLYENTEAFF
clone size: NA; D gene: TRBD2; V gene: TRBV7-3; J gene: TRBJ2-7; CDR3 DNA: TGTGCCAGCAGCCGACTAGCGGGAGGCGACGAGCAGTACTTC; CDR3 protein: CASSRLAGGDEQYF
clone size: few; D gene: NA; V gene: TRBV4-1; J gene: TRBJ2-1; CDR3 DNA: TGCGCCAGCAGCCAGAGTCCCGGGATGAGCTCCTACAATGAGCAGTTCTTC; CDR3 protein: CASSQSPGMSSYNEQFF
clone size: few; D gene: TRBD1; V gene: TRBV12-3/TRBV12-4; J gene: TRBJ2-2; CDR3 DNA: TGTGCCAGCAGGGGACAGGGTACCACCGGGGAGCTGTTTTTT; CDR3 protein: CASRGQGTTGELFF
clone size: NA; D gene: TRBD2; V gene: TRBV7-8; J gene: TRBJ2-2; CDR3 DNA: TGTGCCAGCAGGGTGGACGGACTAGCGTGGACCGGGGAGCTGTTTTTT; CDR3 protein: CASRVDGLAWTGELFF
clone size: NA; D gene: NA; V gene: TRBV2; J gene: TRBJ1-2; CDR3 DNA: TGTGCCAGCAGTGATTTGGGGGGCTACACCTTC; CDR3 protein: CASSDLGGYTF
clone size: few; D gene: NA; V gene: TRBV7-6; J gene: TRBJ1-6; CDR3 DNA: TGTGCCAGCAGCTTAGAAGGCAAGGAATCACCCCTCCACTTT; CDR3 protein: CASSLEGKESPLHF
clone size: NA; D gene: TRBD1; V gene: TRBV14; J gene: TRBJ2-6; CDR3 DNA: TGTGCCAGCAGCCAGGACCTCAGGACAGGGGTTATTAGGGCCAACGTCCTGACTTTC; CDR3 protein: CASSQDLRTGVIRANVLTF